This section outlines one T cell receptor (beta chain) sequence together with its context. This entry is derived from a study of cytomegalovirus exposure and HLA in healthy donors. For the study at large: Early on, a data release was issued that held 65 million to 100 million unique TCRs from HLA-typed donors.

60 Vbeta and 13 Jbeta primers were used in PCR. The repertoire was sequenced with immunoSEQ multiplex PCR; TCRdb's copy has only in-frame clones and lacks some. The sample consists of more than 95,000 clones, around 80% of them appearing once. J gave up 4 bases and V 7 bases, and 10 bases lay outside the gene matches. Germline CDR1 SGHTA, CDR2 FQGNSA. There are 15 residues in the CDR3. The sample consisted of PBMCs. The rearrangement links TRBV7-2 to TRBJ2-5, with 9 bases lining up with TRBD1. This clonotype was sampled from a man in his thirties or forties in good health and CMV-seronegative. The CDR3 DNA reads TGTGCCAGCAATGTACAGGGGGCTAGGGGAGAGACCCAGTACTTC. Protein product: CASNVQGARGETQYF. Combining the CDR3 with reference TRBV7-2 and TRBJ2-5 gives the whole variable domain GAGVSQSPSNKVTEKGKDVELRCDPISGHTALYWYRQSLGQGLEFLIYFQGNSAPDKSGLPSDRFSAERTGGSVSTLTIQRTQQEDSAVYLCASNVQGARGETQYFGPGTRLLVL.